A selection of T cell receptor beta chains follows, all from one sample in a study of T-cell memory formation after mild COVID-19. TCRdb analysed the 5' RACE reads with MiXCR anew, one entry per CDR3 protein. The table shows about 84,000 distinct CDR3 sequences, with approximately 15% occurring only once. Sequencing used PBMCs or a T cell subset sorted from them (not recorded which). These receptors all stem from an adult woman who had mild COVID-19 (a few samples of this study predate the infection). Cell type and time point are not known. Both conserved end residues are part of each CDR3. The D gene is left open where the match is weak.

cdr3_aa: CASSLNGWSARYYGYTF
j_call: TRBJ1-2
d_call: -
v_call: TRBV27

cdr3_aa: CASSQASTSGRYEQYF
j_call: TRBJ2-7
d_call: TRBD2
v_call: TRBV18

cdr3_aa: CASSQPGGEAFF
j_call: TRBJ1-1
d_call: -
v_call: TRBV4-1

cdr3_aa: CASRPGLAGSRDNEQFF
j_call: TRBJ2-1
d_call: TRBD2
v_call: TRBV3-1

cdr3_aa: CSVEISGTYNEQFF
j_call: TRBJ2-1
d_call: TRBD2
v_call: TRBV29-1

cdr3_aa: CASSFGTRGAHEQFF
j_call: TRBJ2-1
d_call: -
v_call: TRBV5-1

cdr3_aa: CSLGVASGRNEQFF
j_call: TRBJ2-1
d_call: TRBD2
v_call: TRBV29-1

cdr3_aa: CASSSGTGNTEAFF
j_call: TRBJ1-1
d_call: TRBD1
v_call: TRBV5-1

cdr3_aa: CATSSPLLGTDTQYF
j_call: TRBJ2-3
d_call: -
v_call: TRBV15

cdr3_aa: CASSLGVAGAQETQYF
j_call: TRBJ2-5
d_call: TRBD2
v_call: TRBV12-3/TRBV12-4

cdr3_aa: CASSQFNLYEQYF
j_call: TRBJ2-7
d_call: -
v_call: TRBV4-1

cdr3_aa: CASSQGGSGGNEQFF
j_call: TRBJ2-1
d_call: TRBD2
v_call: TRBV4-3

cdr3_aa: CASRPEGAGTEAFF
j_call: TRBJ1-1
d_call: TRBD1
v_call: TRBV12-3/TRBV12-4

cdr3_aa: CASSELAGPYEQYF
j_call: TRBJ2-7
d_call: TRBD2
v_call: TRBV7-8

cdr3_aa: CASSPGAYGNTIYF
j_call: TRBJ1-3
d_call: -
v_call: TRBV14

cdr3_aa: CASSIAAGLEQYF
j_call: TRBJ2-7
d_call: -
v_call: TRBV19

cdr3_aa: CAGSPSLVEGVSGYTF
j_call: TRBJ1-2
d_call: -
v_call: TRBV4-1

cdr3_aa: CASSAGFEQFF
j_call: TRBJ2-1
d_call: -
v_call: TRBV9

cdr3_aa: CASSLAFRLAGAFNEQFF
j_call: TRBJ2-1
d_call: TRBD2
v_call: TRBV5-1

cdr3_aa: CASSAGVDYNEQFF
j_call: TRBJ2-1
d_call: -
v_call: TRBV6-1

cdr3_aa: CASSSTGTERLYGYTF
j_call: TRBJ1-2
d_call: -
v_call: TRBV7-9

cdr3_aa: CASSEWTDGGNQPQHF
j_call: TRBJ1-5
d_call: -
v_call: TRBV6-5

cdr3_aa: CSVEDPVRTEAFF
j_call: TRBJ1-1
d_call: -
v_call: TRBV29-1

cdr3_aa: CASSIPGTDEQYF
j_call: TRBJ2-7
d_call: TRBD1
v_call: TRBV12-3/TRBV12-4

cdr3_aa: CASSFITGVAYNEQFF
j_call: TRBJ2-1
d_call: -
v_call: TRBV7-9

cdr3_aa: CASSLAYTGELFF
j_call: TRBJ2-2
d_call: -
v_call: TRBV7-9

cdr3_aa: CASSVVPSSYEQYF
j_call: TRBJ2-7
d_call: -
v_call: TRBV9

cdr3_aa: CASSQLTSTSLSDEQFF
j_call: TRBJ2-1
d_call: -
v_call: TRBV3-1

cdr3_aa: CASSQDVRVAGVEETQYF
j_call: TRBJ2-5
d_call: TRBD2
v_call: TRBV14

cdr3_aa: CASSPNRDRHTGELFF
j_call: TRBJ2-2
d_call: -
v_call: TRBV14

cdr3_aa: CASTPVRGGSYEQYF
j_call: TRBJ2-7
d_call: -
v_call: TRBV4-1

cdr3_aa: CASSYDEAQETQYF
j_call: TRBJ2-5
d_call: -
v_call: TRBV6-5

cdr3_aa: CASSSRGASGDNEQFF
j_call: TRBJ2-1
d_call: TRBD2
v_call: TRBV4-2

cdr3_aa: CSGIPLIAYNEQFF
j_call: TRBJ2-1
d_call: -
v_call: TRBV20-1

cdr3_aa: CASSSLWGEETQYF
j_call: TRBJ2-5
d_call: -
v_call: TRBV27

cdr3_aa: CASSFVTGGKNIQYF
j_call: TRBJ2-4
d_call: -
v_call: TRBV12-3/TRBV12-4